These 25 T cell receptor beta chains originate from one sample sequenced in a study of sequential checkpoint blockade in melanoma. Measured with immunoSEQ multiplex PCR; TCRdb has only the in-frame clones, and not every one. The sample consists of about 4,700 clones, roughly 76% of them appearing once. Treatment in this sample: randomized to nivolumab then ipilimumab (arm A) or the reverse (arm B). Sequenced here: CD8+ T cells sorted from blood (inferred from file names), sampled from a patient given nivolumab and ipilimumab in sequence. The receptor source for this set is a human patient with melanoma. Some clones in this sample may be carry-over from other donors' samples.

This chain links TRBV6-1 with TRBJ2-7; 10 nucleotides match TRBD2. The V and J ends lost 5 bases and 4 bases, in that order; junction bases with no gene match: 5. This CDR3 region has 14 residues. Germline V gene data show CDR1 as MNHNS and CDR2 as SASEGT. The CDR3 nucleotides read TGTGCCAGCAGTCCTAGCGGGGGACATTACGAGCAGTACTTC. As protein: CASSPSGGHYEQYF.

This rearrangement joins TRBV5-4 to TRBJ2-1, with 7 bases matching TRBD1. J was trimmed by 1 base and V by 4 bases; bases with no gene match: 8. This CDR3 has 16 residues. The germline V gene has CDR1 SGHNT and CDR2 YYREEE (reference sequence). The CDR3: CASSGPGTVSYNEQFF. The CDR3 DNA sequence: TGTGCCAGCAGCGGCCCCGGGACAGTTTCCTACAATGAGCAGTTCTTC.

The rearrangement links TRBV9 to TRBJ1-2; possibly TRBD1 for D (5 bases). The CDR3 runs 15 residues. Per germline, CDR1 SGDLS and CDR2 YYNGEE. Trimming removed 3 bases at V and 2 bases at J, with 14 bases between. The CDR3 reads CASSARGSGNYGYTF. In nucleotides, the CDR3 is TGTGCCAGCAGCGCCCGTGGTTCAGGGAACTATGGCTACACCTTC.

The chain combines TRBV2 with TRBJ2-7; a weak D match, TRBD2 (7 bases). Trimming took 2 bases from V and 6 from J, leaving 17 bases between them. In germline, CDR1 is SNHLY, CDR2 FYNNEI. The CDR3 totals 15 residues. DNA of the CDR3: TGTGCCAGCAGTGAAAGGGCGGGGGCTGCCCTCGAGCAGTACTTC. It translates to CASSERAGAALEQYF.

CDR3 sequence reads: CASSIWDRTNEKLFF. In DNA form, the CDR3 reads TGTGCCAGCAGCATATGGGACAGAACTAATGAAAAACTGTTTTTT. The rearrangement uses TRBV7-9 and TRBJ1-4; 7 bases line up with TRBD1. From germline, CDR1 is SEHNR and CDR2 FQNEAQ (reference sequence). V lost 5 bases to trimming and J lost 1 base; unmatched junction nucleotides: 4. CDR3 length: 15 amino acids.

The genes are TRBV19 and TRBJ2-1; a weak D match, TRBD1 (6 bases). Trimming cost V 3 bases and J 9 bases, with 12 bases left between them. This CDR3 region has 13 residues. The germline gives CDR1 LNHDA, CDR2 SQIVND (reference sequence). The CDR3: CASSIDRNGEQFF. The CDR3 nucleotides read TGTGCCAGTAGTATTGACAGGAACGGTGAGCAGTTCTTC.

This CDR3 reads CASSLKAGQSYEQYF. The CDR3 region has the DNA TGTGCCAGCAGCTTAAAGGCGGGGCAATCCTACGAGCAGTACTTC. J is TRBJ2-7 and V is TRBV7-9; the D gene is possibly TRBD2 (6 bases). In germline, CDR1 is SEHNR, CDR2 FQNEAQ (reference sequence). The CDR3 is 15 amino acids. V lost 2 bases and J lost 1, with 12 bases in between.

This clone came up a few times. The rearrangement uses TRBV6-1 and TRBJ2-2; D might be TRBD1 (5 bases). This CDR3 contains 15 residues. Trimming took 7 bases from V and 4 from J, leaving 16 bases between them. Looked up from germline, CDR1 is MNHNS and CDR2 is SASEGT. The CDR3 sequence is CASNPSQDSTGELFF. CDR3 coding DNA: TGTGCCAGCAACCCCTCCCAAGACAGCACCGGGGAGCTGTTTTTT.

The chain has TRBV27 and TRBJ2-5; 9 nucleotides match TRBD1. The CDR3 has 15 amino acids. Per germline, CDR1 MNHEY and CDR2 SMNVEV (reference sequence). V dropped 5 bases and J dropped 4; count of bases not matched to a gene: 8. CDR3 loop: CASSLTGGWGETQYF. The CDR3 DNA is TGTGCCAGCAGTCTCACAGGGGGCTGGGGAGAGACCCAGTACTTC.

The gene calls are TRBV5-6 and TRBJ1-1; no clear D. Germline loops: CDR1 SGHDT, CDR2 YYEEEE. The CDR3 consists of 14 residues. V was shortened by 2 bases and J by 4 bases, with 12 bases between the two germline ends. CDR3 region: CASSFGVGGTEAFF. CDR3 nucleotides: TGTGCCAGCAGCTTCGGGGTTGGAGGCACTGAAGCTTTCTTT.

The rearrangement links TRBV9 to TRBJ2-5; possibly TRBD2 for D (5 bases). The better agreement between TRBJ2-7 and the DNA end casts doubt on the J call. The CDR3 contains 15 residues. Germline V CDR1 and CDR2: SGDLS, YYNGEE. CDR3 DNA sequence: TGTGCCAGCAGCGTAGCTTATGCGGGCCGCTACGAGCAGTACTTC. Its translation is CASSVAYAGRYEQYF.

A few counts support this clone. The rearrangement links TRBV13 to TRBJ1-3; perhaps TRBD1 as D (6 bases). Deletions cut 3 bases from V and 5 bases from J, with 8 bases between. Germline V lookup: CDR1 PRHDT, CDR2 FYEKMQ (reference sequence). This CDR3 comprises 13 residues. For the CDR3, the DNA is TGTGCCAGCAGCTTCGGGGGGCGAAACACCATATATTTT. Its protein is CASSFGGRNTIYF.

This clone was seen once. The rearrangement joins TRBV2 to TRBJ2-7; D is perhaps TRBD1 (5 bases). The CDR3 is 15 amino acids. Trimming pared 3 bases from V and 3 bases from J, leaving 15 bases between. In germline, CDR1 is SNHLY, CDR2 FYNNEI. DNA of the CDR3: TGTGCCAGCAGTGACCCCCCCTCAGGGATCTACGAGCAGTACTTC. Residues: CASSDPPSGIYEQYF.

CDR3 nucleotide sequence: TGTGCCAGCAGCTTGACAGTTAGCAATCAGCCCCAGCATTTT. Protein sequence: CASSLTVSNQPQHF. The chain employs TRBV7-2 and TRBJ1-5; the D gene is possibly TRBD1 (5 bases). The CDR3 length is 14 residues. V dropped 3 bases and J dropped 0 bases, with 6 bases sitting between them. From germline, CDR1 is SGHTA and CDR2 FQGNSA.

This chain joins TRBV7-9 and TRBJ2-1, with 7 bases that match TRBD1. CDR1 and CDR2 from the germline V gene are SEHNR and FQNEAQ (reference sequence). V lost 5 bases to trimming and J lost 3 bases; unmatched junction nucleotides: 10. This CDR3 is 16 amino acids long. The CDR3 DNA sequence: TGTGCCAGCAGCCACCTAGAGGGGGACAGCTACAATGAGCAGTTCTTC. It specifies CASSHLEGDSYNEQFF.

The V call is TRBV7-9, the J call TRBJ2-4; 8 bases are a match to TRBD1. CDR1 and CDR2 (germline): SEHNR, FQNEAQ (reference sequence). With V trimmed by 1 base and J by 5 bases, 4 bases remained unmatched. This CDR3 comprises 15 residues. The CDR3 sequence is CASSLVGQAQNIQYF. The CDR3 DNA is TGTGCCAGCAGCTTAGTGGGACAGGCCCAAAACATTCAGTACTTC.

The CDR3: CASSLTWGYTF. DNA of the CDR3: TGTGCCAGCAGCTTAACATGGGGCTACACCTTC. This chain links TRBV5-5 with TRBJ1-2, with D unclear. The CDR3 length is 11 residues. V was clipped by 2 bases and J by 8 bases, with 7 bases between them. CDR1 is SGHKS, CDR2 YYEKEE, per germline (reference sequence).

As DNA, the CDR3 is TGTGCCAGCAGCTTAGAGGTTCAGAGGCCTGAAGCTTTCTTT. Translation gives CASSLEVQRPEAFF. The chain is built from TRBV7-9 and TRBJ1-1; D uncertain. The germline gives CDR1 SEHNR, CDR2 FQNEAQ (reference sequence). The V gene lost 1 base and the J gene lost 6 bases, with 12 bases spanning the gap. The CDR3 length is 14 residues.

V gene TRBV28 combines with J gene TRBJ1-4, with 12 bases aligning to TRBD1. The length of the CDR3 is 17 residues. V trimming: 5 bases; J trimming: 6 bases; junction bases outside the gene matches: 10. Per germline, CDR1 MDHEN and CDR2 SYDVKM. For the CDR3, the DNA is TGTGCCAGCAGTCTGGGACAGGGGGCGCTTGTTTATGAAAAACTGTTTTTT. Its protein is CASSLGQGALVYEKLFF.

The rearrangement joins TRBV7-3 to TRBJ2-2; 8 nucleotides align to TRBD2. Germline V lookup: CDR1 SGHTA, CDR2 FQGTGA. The CDR3 contains 16 residues. Germline trimming cut 1 base from V and 1 base from J; bases unmatched to any gene: 2. The CDR3 DNA follows: TGTGCCAGCAGCTTAAACGGGGGGGAGAACACCGGGGAGCTGTTTTTT. It encodes CASSLNGGENTGELFF.

This clone was detected only a few times. In DNA form, the CDR3 reads TGTGCCAGCAGCTTAGCGGGCAGGGTTAATCAGCCCCAGCATTTT. As protein: CASSLAGRVNQPQHF. This chain uses TRBV13 with TRBJ1-5; tentatively, D is TRBD1 (5 bases). The germline V gene has CDR1 PRHDT and CDR2 FYEKMQ (reference sequence). Trimming left V 1 base short and J 4 bases short, with 11 bases between. This CDR3 is 15 amino acids long.

This clone was observed a few times. The CDR3 reads CASSMQGNSGNTIYF. The CDR3 nucleotides are TGTGCCAGTAGTATGCAGGGAAACTCTGGAAACACCATATATTTT. The chain recombines TRBV19 with TRBJ1-3, with a weak D call TRBD1 (5 bases). The CDR3 sequence is 15 residues long. V was clipped by 3 bases and J by 0 bases, with 9 bases between them. From germline, CDR1 is LNHDA and CDR2 SQIVND (reference sequence).

The chain links TRBV9 to TRBJ1-2; D gene uncertain. Looked up from germline, CDR1 is SGDLS and CDR2 is YYNGEE. This CDR3 spans 15 amino acids. V lost 0 bases and J lost 4, with 13 bases in between. DNA of the CDR3: TGTGCCAGCAGCGTAGGAGGGCAGTTATTCTATGGCTACACCTTC. Amino acid sequence: CASSVGGQLFYGYTF.

There are a few counts of this clone. The V and J genes are TRBV28 and TRBJ2-7, with 7 bases aligning to TRBD2. Germline values: CDR1 MDHEN, CDR2 SYDVKM. J was trimmed by 6 bases and V by 7 bases; bases with no gene match: 9. The CDR3 is 13 amino acids. CDR3 protein: CASMRGGLSEQYF. The CDR3 DNA follows: TGTGCCAGCATGCGCGGGGGACTGAGCGAGCAGTACTTC.

The J gene is TRBJ2-5, the V gene TRBV4-2; perhaps TRBD1 as D (6 bases). The end of the DNA aligns better with TRBJ2-7, so the J call may be wrong. Germline V CDR1 and CDR2: LGHNA, YNFKEQ. The CDR3 totals 15 residues. In DNA, the CDR3 is TGTGCCAGCAGCCAAGAGATGTCAGGGGACTACGAGCAGTACTTC. Its translation: CASSQEMSGDYEQYF.